This TCR beta chain was sequenced during a study of human T cells and chemical hapten exposure. Study background: Small differences in pooled library volume mainly drove the variation in TCR yields per sample.

This clonotype was seen more than once but under ten times. Time point given: healthy volunteer bleed at 2 weeks. Total RNA came from unfractionated whole blood. Unique molecular identifiers were linked by the library to individual cDNA molecules. Per the original methods: Counting gave a median of around 100,000 TCRs per sample, with values ranging from 23,224 to 690,600. TCRdb independently ran MiXCR on the RACE reads; one entry per CDR3 protein. Clone size and V and J calls follow TCRdb, not the original study. Seen here are over 100,000 distinct CDR3 sequences, about 9.4% observed once, and the top ten hold approximately 1.6%. Germline V gene sequence: CDR1 SGHRS, CDR2 YFSETQ. V dropped 2 bases and J dropped 1 base, with 4 bases sitting between them. The CDR3 contains 12 residues.

This sequence joins TRBV5-1 and TRBJ2-7; no firm D call. This sequence originates from a male donor in good health. Some clones in this sample may be carry-over from other donors' samples. Material: whole blood. CDR3 in amino acids: CASSLNSYEQYF. The CDR3 nucleotides read TGCGCCAGCAGCTTAAATTCCTACGAGCAGTACTTC.